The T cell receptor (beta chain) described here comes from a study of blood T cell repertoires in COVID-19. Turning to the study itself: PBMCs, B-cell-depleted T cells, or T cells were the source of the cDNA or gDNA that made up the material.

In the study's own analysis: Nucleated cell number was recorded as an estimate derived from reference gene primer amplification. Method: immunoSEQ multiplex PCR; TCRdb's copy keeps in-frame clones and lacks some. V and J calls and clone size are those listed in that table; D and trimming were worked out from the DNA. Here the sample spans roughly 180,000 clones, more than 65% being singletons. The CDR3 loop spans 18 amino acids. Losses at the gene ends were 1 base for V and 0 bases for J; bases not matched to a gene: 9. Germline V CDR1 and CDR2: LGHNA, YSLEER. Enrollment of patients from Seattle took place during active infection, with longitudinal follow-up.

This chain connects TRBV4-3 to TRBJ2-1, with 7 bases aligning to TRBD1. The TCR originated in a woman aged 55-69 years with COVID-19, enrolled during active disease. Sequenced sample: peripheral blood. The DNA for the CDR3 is TGCGCCAGCAGCCAAGGCCTTCTAGGGGGCCTCTCCTACAATGAGCAGTTCTTC. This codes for CASSQGLLGGLSYNEQFF.